The 26 T cell receptor beta chains reported below all come from one sample, sequenced in a study of blood T cell repertoires in COVID-19. Data came from immunoSEQ multiplex PCR; TCRdb stores just in-frame clones and leaves some out. The table has about 200,000 clones, approximately 83% seen once. The sample consisted of PBMCs or T cells enriched from blood (not recorded which). The origin of the receptors is a woman aged 40 to 50 with acute COVID-19.

The rearrangement uses TRBV27 and TRBJ2-1; 8 positions agree with TRBD2. CDR1 is MNHEY and CDR2 is SMNVEV in the germline V gene (reference sequence). V lost 2 bases to trimming and J lost 12 bases; unmatched junction nucleotides: 15. CDR3 length: 16 residues. In nucleotides, the CDR3 is TGTGCCAGCAGTTTAGAGCAGGGAGGAAGCGGGGGTCGGCAGTTCTTC. Its translation: CASSLEQGGSGGRQFF.

The rearrangement uses TRBV14 and TRBJ2-7, with D perhaps TRBD2 (6 bases). The CDR3 consists of 17 residues. Per the germline V gene, CDR1 is SGHDN and CDR2 is FVKESK. The ends were cut back, 0 bases at V and 3 bases at J, with 18 bases in the middle. The DNA for the CDR3 is TGTGCCAGCAGCCAAGATTTAGGAGGGAAAGGCTTCTACGAGCAGTACTTC. Translation gives CASSQDLGGKGFYEQYF.

This sequence joins TRBV27 and TRBJ1-1; 8 bases are shared with TRBD1. This CDR3 comprises 13 residues. V gave up 7 bases and J gave up 8 bases; unmatched junction bases: 9. Germline CDR1 is MNHEY and CDR2 is SMNVEV (reference sequence). The CDR3 nucleotides read TGTGCCAGCAAAGGACAGGGCTCGGTGGAAGCTTTCTTT. Protein: CASKGQGSVEAFF.

This chain uses TRBV9 with TRBJ2-3; 8 nucleotides agree with TRBD2. Germline V lookup: CDR1 SGDLS, CDR2 YYNGEE. This CDR3 is 14 amino acids long. Trimming at V came to 3 bases and at J to 5 bases, leaving 5 bases not matched to a gene. The CDR3 DNA reads TGTGCCAGCAGCGCGAGACTAGCGCTAGATACGCAGTATTTT. It is translated as CASSARLALDTQYF. Full variable domain (outside the CDR3, taken from reference TRBV9 and TRBJ2-3): DSGVTQTPKHLITATGQRVTLRCSPRSGDLSVYWYQQSLDQGLQFLIQYYNGEERAKGNILERFSAQQFPDLHSELNLSSLELGDSALYFCASSARLALDTQYFGPGTRLTVL.

The chain uses TRBV7-7 and TRBJ2-5; a weak D match, TRBD2 (5 bases). The CDR3 consists of 14 residues. Between the trimmed V and J ends, which lost 3 bases and 4 bases, there was a span of 12 bases. The V gene's germline CDR1 is SSHAT and CDR2 FNYEAQ (reference sequence). The chain's CDR3 is CASSFSGESETQYF. In DNA, the CDR3 is TGTGCCAGCAGCTTCTCTGGGGAGTCAGAGACCCAGTACTTC.

The V gene is TRBV15, the J gene TRBJ2-3; 8 bases are a match to TRBD2. After removal of 8 bases from V and 4 bases from J, the junction contained 8 bases not matched to a gene. The V gene's germline CDR1 is LNHNV and CDR2 YYDKDF (reference sequence). The CDR3 runs 14 residues. In nucleotides, the CDR3 is TGTGCCACCCAGCCGGGACTAGGGGCAGATACGCAGTATTTT. Translation gives CATQPGLGADTQYF. Using reference TRBV15 and TRBJ2-3 for the parts outside the CDR3, the full variable domain is DAMVIQNPRYQVTQFGKPVTLSCSQTLNHNVMYWYQQKSSQAPKLLFHYYDKDFNNEADTPDNFQSRRPNTSFCFLDIRSPGLGDTAMYLCATQPGLGADTQYFGPGTRLTVL.

This chain uses TRBV19 with TRBJ1-6; possible D gene TRBD1, 6 bases. The CDR3 sequence is 16 residues long. The V and J ends lost 8 bases and 1 base respectively, with 15 bases between them. Germline V gives CDR1 LNHDA, CDR2 SQIVND (reference sequence). The CDR3 sequence is CASSYFRGSYNSPLHF. The DNA of the CDR3 is TGTGCCAGTTCTTATTTCAGGGGTTCCTATAATTCACCCCTCCACTTT.

In this sample, this clone turned up a few times. This chain uses TRBV7-7 with TRBJ2-5, with TRBD1 as a possible D gene (6 bases). The germline V gene encodes CDR1 SSHAT and CDR2 FNYEAQ (reference sequence). The CDR3 is 16 amino acids. Deletions cut 5 bases from V and 7 bases from J, with 23 bases between. CDR3: CASSATLLGGGLTQYF. CDR3 in DNA: TGTGCCAGCAGCGCAACACTGCTTGGGGGCGGACTGACCCAGTACTTC.

The V gene is TRBV28, the J gene TRBJ2-7; D is possibly TRBD1 (5 bases). The CDR3 loop spans 14 amino acids. V shed 5 bases and J shed 5 bases, with 16 bases lying between them. Germline CDR1 MDHEN, CDR2 SYDVKM. The CDR3: CASSPDTQSHEQYF. The CDR3, as DNA: TGTGCCAGCAGTCCGGACACCCAAAGCCACGAGCAGTACTTC. The full variable domain, completed using reference TRBV28 and TRBJ2-7, is DVKVTQSSRYLVKRTGEKVFLECVQDMDHENMFWYRQDPGLGLRLIYFSYDVKMKEKGDIPEGYSVSREKKERFSLILESASTNQTSMYLCASSPDTQSHEQYFGPGTRLTVT.

This clone has only one observation. The V and J genes are TRBV6-2 or TRBV6-3 and TRBJ1-6; D is unresolved. The CDR3 is made up of 18 amino acids. Germline CDR1 MNHEY, CDR2 SVGEGT. The V and J ends lost 6 bases and 7 bases respectively, with 25 bases between them. CDR3 loop: CASSPFHYDYSGNSPLHF. The DNA for the CDR3 is TGTGCCAGCAGCCCTTTCCACTACGATTATTCGGGAAATTCACCCCTCCACTTT.

The rearrangement links TRBV6-5 to TRBJ2-7, with D tentatively TRBD2 (5 bases). In germline, CDR1 is MNHEY, CDR2 SVGAGI. The length of the CDR3 is 15 residues. Trimming shortened V by 5 bases and J by 3 bases, and 17 bases separated the two germline ends. The CDR3 loop reads CASSSSDGGGYEQYF. The CDR3, as DNA: TGTGCCAGCAGTAGCTCCGACGGCGGAGGCTACGAGCAGTACTTC.

V gene TRBV28 combines with J gene TRBJ1-4; 7 positions match TRBD1. Germline CDR1 is MDHEN and CDR2 is SYDVKM. The CDR3 totals 16 residues. Unmatched junction bases numbered 5, after V lost 4 bases and J lost 0 bases. The CDR3 region is CASSYSGTATNEKLFF. CDR3 bases: TGTGCCAGCAGTTATTCCGGGACAGCAACTAATGAAAAACTGTTTTTT.

The CDR3 reads CASSTPTGTGSGGQETQYF. The CDR3 region has the DNA TGCGCCAGCAGCACCCCGACCGGGACAGGGAGTGGAGGGCAAGAGACCCAGTACTTC. This sequence joins TRBV5-1 and TRBJ2-5, with TRBD1 identical over 9 bases. This CDR3 has 19 residues. Per germline, CDR1 SGHRS and CDR2 YFSETQ. The V gene end was trimmed by 4 bases and the J gene end by 2 bases; junction bases not matched to a gene: 18. The entire variable domain, with the rest obtained from reference TRBV5-1 and TRBJ2-5, is as follows: KAGVTQTPRYLIKTRGQQVTLSCSPISGHRSVSWYQQTPGQGLQFLFEYFSETQRNKGNFPGRFSGRQFSNSRSEMNVSTLELGDSALYLCASSTPTGTGSGGQETQYFGPGTRLLVL.

The chain has TRBV25-1 and TRBJ2-2; D might be TRBD2 (5 bases). Trimming cost V 8 bases and J 13 bases, with 29 bases left between them. The length of the CDR3 is 16 residues. CDR1 and CDR2 (germline): MGHDK, SYGVNS. The CDR3 is CASGGGRAPTVSGLFF. The CDR3 DNA reads TGTGCCAGCGGCGGAGGACGGGCCCCCACCGTTTCTGGGCTGTTTTTT.

The CDR3 reads CASSSPSTEAFF. CDR3 nucleotide sequence: TGCGCCAGCAGCTCCCCTAGCACTGAAGCTTTCTTT. This chain connects TRBV5-1 to TRBJ1-1; D gene unclear. The CDR3 sequence is 12 residues long. The V end was cut by 3 bases, the J end by 4 bases, with 7 bases between. Germline values: CDR1 SGHRS, CDR2 YFSETQ. Full variable domain (missing parts from reference TRBV5-1 and TRBJ1-1): KAGVTQTPRYLIKTRGQQVTLSCSPISGHRSVSWYQQTPGQGLQFLFEYFSETQRNKGNFPGRFSGRQFSNSRSEMNVSTLELGDSALYLCASSSPSTEAFFGQGTRLTVV.

The V call is TRBV2, the J call TRBJ1-5; 7 nucleotides line up with TRBD1. V dropped 7 bases and J dropped 4; count of bases not matched to a gene: 7. CDR3 length: 14 residues. Germline V CDR1 and CDR2: SNHLY, FYNNEI. In DNA form, the CDR3 reads TGTGCCAGCACGGGGGAACAGGGGAATCAGCCCCAGCATTTT. Protein: CASTGEQGNQPQHF.

The chain employs TRBV27 and TRBJ1-2, with D possibly being TRBD1 (6 bases). This CDR3 is 16 amino acids long. Trimming shortened V by 4 bases and J by 5 bases, and 20 bases separated the two germline ends. The germline V gene has CDR1 MNHEY and CDR2 SMNVEV (reference sequence). The CDR3: CASSSRSGTPRYGYTF. CDR3 DNA sequence: TGTGCCAGCAGTTCCCGGTCCGGGACACCCAGGTATGGCTACACCTTC.

The CDR3 here is CASSPAESSYNSPLHF. The CDR3 region has the DNA TGTGCCAGCTCACCGGCGGAGAGCTCCTATAATTCACCCCTCCACTTT. The rearrangement links TRBV18 to TRBJ1-6; no clear D gene. V lost 3 bases, J lost 0 bases, and 9 bases lay in between. The CDR3 contains 16 residues. Germline V gene sequence: CDR1 KGHSH, CDR2 LQKENI.

This chain links TRBV3-1 (or the pseudogene TRBV3-2) with TRBJ1-4, with 11 nucleotides matching TRBD1. The J segment lost 4 bases and the V segment lost 4 bases, leaving 8 bases of the junction unmatched. CDR1 is LGHDT, CDR2 YNNKEL, per germline (reference sequence). The CDR3 runs 17 residues. CDR3 coding DNA: TGTGCCAGCAGCCCCAGGACAGGGGGCTTTCGTAATGAAAAACTGTTTTTT. Residues: CASSPRTGGFRNEKLFF.

This chain links TRBV10-1 with TRBJ1-6; D possibly corresponds to TRBD1 (6 bases). This CDR3 region has 14 residues. Trimming pared 5 bases from V and 5 bases from J, leaving 10 bases between. The germline CDR1 and CDR2 sequences are WNHNN and SYGVQD (reference sequence). CDR3 in amino acids: CASSRDTNNSPLHF. The CDR3 DNA sequence: TGCGCCAGCAGTCGGGACACCAATAATTCACCCCTCCACTTT.

J is TRBJ2-3 and V is TRBV7-2; D not resolved. The CDR3 contains 18 residues. Trimming left V 4 bases short and J 2 bases short, with 22 bases between. Germline assignment: CDR1 SGHTA and CDR2 FQGNSA. CDR3: CASSSPPFLAEYTDTQYF. The CDR3 DNA sequence: TGTGCCAGCAGCTCCCCCCCTTTCTTGGCGGAATACACAGATACGCAGTATTTT.

V and J are TRBV28 and TRBJ2-7; D remains unclear. The CDR3 contains 12 residues. Germline loops: CDR1 MDHEN, CDR2 SYDVKM. V lost 6 bases and J lost 7, with 13 bases in between. The DNA for the CDR3 is TGTGCCAGCAGCCAAAACCCCAGGGAGCAGTACTTC. It codes for CASSQNPREQYF.

In its sample, this clone was seen once. The rearrangement uses TRBV7-8 and TRBJ2-1, with D hard to call. The CDR3 is 14 amino acids. The V and J ends lost 2 bases and 5 bases respectively, with 10 bases between them. Per the germline V gene, CDR1 is SGHVS and CDR2 is FQNEAQ. This chain's CDR3 is CASSLYASNNEQFF. CDR3 DNA sequence: TGTGCCAGCAGCTTATACGCTAGTAACAATGAGCAGTTCTTC.

V and J are TRBV10-1 and TRBJ1-1; D unclear. This CDR3 spans 13 amino acids. Germline CDR1 and CDR2: WNHNN and SYGVQD (reference sequence). V was shortened by 6 bases and J by 4 bases, with 12 bases between the two germline ends. The DNA of the CDR3 is TGCGCCAGCAGCCTGGGAGGTAGCACTGAAGCTTTCTTT. Its protein product is CASSLGGSTEAFF.

This sequence joins TRBV30 and TRBJ2-7; 10 bases match TRBD2. This CDR3 is 14 amino acids long. Germline CDR1 and CDR2: GTSNPN and SVGIG (reference sequence). The J segment lost 7 bases and the V segment lost 5 bases, leaving 11 bases of the junction unmatched. The CDR3: CAWGWVAGGREQYF. CDR3 bases: TGTGCCTGGGGGTGGGTAGCGGGAGGTCGTGAGCAGTACTTC.

The genes are TRBV14 and TRBJ1-6, with a possible D match to TRBD1 (6 bases). Germline V gene sequence: CDR1 SGHDN, CDR2 FVKESK. The CDR3 loop spans 15 amino acids. The V gene lost 1 base and the J gene lost 4 bases, with 8 bases spanning the gap. The CDR3 loop is CASSQAQGYNSPLHF. For the CDR3, the DNA is TGTGCCAGCAGCCAAGCACAGGGTTATAATTCACCCCTCCACTTT.